One sample yielded the 17 T cell receptor beta chains listed below, sequenced in a study of STAT5B mutations in CD4+ large granular lymphocyte leukemia. Libraries were prepared by immunoSEQ multiplex PCR; TCRdb keeps only in-frame clonotypes and omits some of them. The sample yields roughly 40,000 clones, 80% to 90% seen once. What was sequenced was CD4+ T cells from blood buffy coats. The receptors shown here come from a human donor in good health.

CDR3 sequence (DNA): TGTGCCAGCAGTAAGGGGACAGGGATGGGTCAGCCCCAGCATTTT. Translating gives CASSKGTGMGQPQHF. The chain joins TRBV28 to TRBJ1-5; 9 nucleotides agree with TRBD1. J was trimmed by 6 bases and V by 5 bases; bases with no gene match: 8. Germline lookup yields CDR1 MDHEN and CDR2 SYDVKM. The CDR3 loop spans 15 amino acids.

The chain uses TRBV5-1 and TRBJ2-3; D is unresolved. Germline V CDR1 and CDR2: SGHRS, YFSETQ. This CDR3 contains 13 residues. The V end was cut by 0 bases, the J end by 6 bases, with 8 bases between. The CDR3 region is CASSLAALDTQYF. In DNA form, the CDR3 reads TGCGCCAGCAGCTTGGCAGCTCTGGATACGCAGTATTTT.

The chain links TRBV11-2 to TRBJ2-1, with 10 bases matching TRBD2. V lost 5 bases, J lost 2 bases, and 3 bases stayed unmatched. Germline values: CDR1 SGHAT, CDR2 FQNNGV. The CDR3 has 15 residues. The CDR3 region has the DNA TGTGCCAGCAGCCCTAGCGGGGGAACCTACAATGAGCAGTTCTTC. Its protein is CASSPSGGTYNEQFF.

The chain couples TRBV5-4 to TRBJ2-3, with 7 bases that match TRBD2. The CDR3 length is 17 residues. The ends lost 4 bases at V and 5 bases at J; junction bases unmatched: 16. Germline values: CDR1 SGHNT, CDR2 YYREEE (reference sequence). The CDR3 sequence is CASSPGVGGRVGDTQYF. CDR3 nucleotides: TGTGCCAGCAGCCCGGGGGTGGGCGGGAGAGTTGGAGATACGCAGTATTTT.

The chain employs TRBV7-2 and TRBJ2-7; D is uncertain. CDR1 SGHTA and CDR2 FQGNSA come from the germline V gene. V was pared by 5 bases and J by 1 base, with 12 bases between. This CDR3 is built from 14 residues. CDR3 bases: TGTGCCAGCAGCGGTCGCGGAGTTTCCTACGAGCAGTACTTC. Translated, it gives CASSGRGVSYEQYF.

The V gene is TRBV7-2, the J gene TRBJ1-1, with D possibly TRBD1 on 6 matching bases. This CDR3 contains 15 residues. Trimming removed 5 bases from V and 0 bases from J, with 13 bases in between. CDR1 SGHTA and CDR2 FQGNSA come from the germline V gene. CDR3 DNA: TGTGCCAGCAGCCTCGGACAGCCCATGAACACTGAAGCTTTCTTT. It yields the protein CASSLGQPMNTEAFF.

Only one count was recorded for this clone. The chain recombines TRBV27 with TRBJ2-1; 10 bases are shared with TRBD2. The CDR3 sequence is 19 residues long. Germline CDR1 MNHEY, CDR2 SMNVEV (reference sequence). Losses at the gene ends were 2 bases for V and 5 bases for J; bases not matched to a gene: 15. The CDR3 DNA reads as TGTGCCAGCAGTTTACGTCCCCCGTGGACTAGCGGAAATCACAATGAGCAGTTCTTC. Amino acid sequence: CASSLRPPWTSGNHNEQFF.

The chain links TRBV7-2 to TRBJ2-5; 8 nucleotides agree with TRBD2. This CDR3 is 15 amino acids long. The ends lost 3 bases at V and 5 bases at J; junction bases unmatched: 8. Germline values: CDR1 SGHTA, CDR2 FQGNSA. CDR3 sequence: CASSLPLSGVETQYF. In DNA form, the CDR3 reads TGTGCCAGCAGCTTGCCTCTTAGCGGGGTGGAGACCCAGTACTTC.

This rearrangement joins TRBV6-1 to TRBJ1-5, with D unresolved. The CDR3 is 13 residues long. The germline gives CDR1 MNHNS, CDR2 SASEGT. Deletions cut 3 bases from V and 2 bases from J, with 5 bases between. CDR3 sequence: CASSDNRNQPQHF. The DNA for the CDR3 is TGTGCCAGCAGTGACAATCGCAATCAGCCCCAGCATTTT.

The chain joins TRBV19 to TRBJ2-1; 9 bases line up with TRBD2. Per the germline V gene, CDR1 is LNHDA and CDR2 is SQIVND (reference sequence). J lost 7 bases, V lost 5 bases, and 9 bases had no gene match. The CDR3 loop spans 15 amino acids. CDR3 in amino acids: CASSFQAGGENEQFF. DNA of the CDR3: TGTGCCAGTAGTTTCCAAGCGGGAGGTGAGAATGAGCAGTTCTTC.

This clone was observed once. The chain links TRBV5-1 to TRBJ2-3; unclear D gene. The V end was cut by 0 bases, the J end by 2 bases, with 10 bases between. The length of the CDR3 is 15 residues. CDR1 and CDR2 (germline): SGHRS, YFSETQ. Here the CDR3 reads CASSLAKIFTDTQYF. The DNA of the CDR3 is TGCGCCAGCAGCTTGGCCAAGATCTTCACAGATACGCAGTATTTT.

The sample holds a few counts of this clone. The chain carries TRBV2 and TRBJ1-5, with 11 nucleotides matching TRBD1. The CDR3 spans 16 residues. Germline CDR1 SNHLY, CDR2 FYNNEI. The J segment lost 5 bases and the V segment lost 6 bases, leaving 9 bases of the junction unmatched. The CDR3 loop reads CASSVEGTGGYQPQHF. Written as DNA, the CDR3 is TGTGCCAGCAGCGTGGAAGGGACAGGGGGTTATCAGCCCCAGCATTTT. Full variable domain (remainder filled in from reference TRBV2 and TRBJ1-5): EPEVTQTPSHQVTQMGQEVILRCVPISNHLYFYWYRQILGQKVEFLVSFYNNEISEKSEIFDDQFSVERPDGSNFTLKIRSTKLEDSAMYFCASSVEGTGGYQPQHFGDGTRLSIL.

V gene TRBV5-1 combines with J gene TRBJ1-1; no clear D. The germline V gene has CDR1 SGHRS and CDR2 YFSETQ. Trimming shortened V by 0 bases and J by 4 bases, and 7 bases separated the two germline ends. CDR3 length: 13 amino acids. In DNA form, the CDR3 reads TGCGCCAGCAGCTTGGATTGGGTCACTGAAGCTTTCTTT. It yields the protein CASSLDWVTEAFF.

The rearrangement links TRBV7-2 to TRBJ1-1; no clear D. V gave up 5 bases and J gave up 11 bases, with 18 bases separating them. Germline V lookup: CDR1 SGHTA, CDR2 FQGNSA. The CDR3 contains 13 residues. The CDR3 is CASSPVRSASAFF. DNA of the CDR3: TGTGCCAGCAGCCCGGTGCGGAGTGCTTCGGCTTTCTTT.

The J gene is TRBJ1-2, the V gene TRBV5-4; possible D gene TRBD1, 6 bases. This CDR3 spans 14 amino acids. Germline V gene sequence: CDR1 SGHNT, CDR2 YYREEE (reference sequence). The V gene lost 4 bases and the J gene lost 3 bases, with 13 bases spanning the gap. The CDR3 spells CASSNEQGYYGYTF. For the CDR3, the DNA is TGTGCCAGCAGCAATGAACAGGGCTACTATGGCTACACCTTC.

V and J are TRBV2 and TRBJ1-3; 9 bases are a match to TRBD1. There are 15 residues in the CDR3. CDR1 SNHLY and CDR2 FYNNEI come from the germline V gene. V trimming: 4 bases; J trimming: 3 bases; junction bases outside the gene matches: 4. This chain's CDR3 is CASSAQGALGNTIYF. Written as DNA, the CDR3 is TGTGCCAGCAGTGCACAGGGGGCGCTTGGAAACACCATATATTTT.

The CDR3 loop is CASSFGGGSETQYF. The CDR3 DNA reads as TGTGCCAGCAGCTTCGGGGGCGGGTCGGAGACCCAGTACTTC. The chain couples TRBV5-4 to TRBJ2-5; D tentatively fits TRBD1 or TRBD2 (6 bases each). The CDR3 spans 14 residues. The V end was cut by 2 bases, the J end by 5 bases, with 13 bases between. Germline CDR1 SGHNT, CDR2 YYREEE (reference sequence).